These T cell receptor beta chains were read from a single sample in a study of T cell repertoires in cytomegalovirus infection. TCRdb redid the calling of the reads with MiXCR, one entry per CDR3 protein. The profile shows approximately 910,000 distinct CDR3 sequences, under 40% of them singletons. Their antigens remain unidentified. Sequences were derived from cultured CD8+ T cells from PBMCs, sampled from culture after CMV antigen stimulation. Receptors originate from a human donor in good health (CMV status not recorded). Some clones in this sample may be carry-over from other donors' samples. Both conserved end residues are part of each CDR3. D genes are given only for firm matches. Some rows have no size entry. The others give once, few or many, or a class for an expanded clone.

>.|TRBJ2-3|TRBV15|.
TGTGCCACCAGCAGTAAAACCGCAGATACGCAGTATTTT
CATSSKTADTQYF
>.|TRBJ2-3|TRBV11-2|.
TGTGCCAGCAGCTTGGTGGCCATGGGGGGGCCTCGCACAGATACGCAGTATTTT
CASSLVAMGGPRTDTQYF
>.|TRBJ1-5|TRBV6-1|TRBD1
TGTGCCACGACAGGGGTCAGGCAGCCCCAGCATTTT
CATTGVRQPQHF
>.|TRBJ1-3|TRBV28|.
TGTGCCAGCAGTTTACCTACTAACACCATATATTTT
CASSLPTNTIYF
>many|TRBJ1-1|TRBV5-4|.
TGTGCCAGCAGCTTGGATTTGGGACGTGGCACTGAAGCTTTCTTT
CASSLDLGRGTEAFF
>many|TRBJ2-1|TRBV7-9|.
TGTGCCAGCAGCTCCCCTGGGGCAGTGGGGAATGAGCAGTTCTTC
CASSSPGAVGNEQFF
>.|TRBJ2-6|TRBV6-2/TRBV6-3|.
TGTGCCAGCAGTATCCCCCTGGCGGGACGGAGCTCTGGGGCCAACGTCCTGACTTTC
CASSIPLAGRSSGANVLTF
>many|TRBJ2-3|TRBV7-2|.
TGTGCCAGCAGCTTAAGGCGGCAGGGGAAAGGCACAGATACGCAGTATTTT
CASSLRRQGKGTDTQYF
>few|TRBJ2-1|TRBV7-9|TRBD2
TGTGCCAGCAGCCCGCTGGGGGAGCGGGGGGGCCGGGAGCAGTTCTTC
CASSPLGERGGREQFF
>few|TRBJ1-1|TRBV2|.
TGTGCCACCTCTTTTGACCCGTTAGGGAACACTGAAGCTTTCTTT
CATSFDPLGNTEAFF
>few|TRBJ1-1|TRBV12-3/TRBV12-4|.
TGTGCCAGCAGTTTAATTTTGTTAGGTGGGGTGGAAGCTTTCTTT
CASSLILLGGVEAFF
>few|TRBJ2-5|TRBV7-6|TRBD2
TGTGCCAGCAGCTTCCCCCTAGCGGGAGTTAAAGAGACCCAGTACTTC
CASSFPLAGVKETQYF
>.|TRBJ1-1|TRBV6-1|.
TGTGCCAGCCGTCGGGCAGGGGTAACTGAAGCTTTCTTT
CASRRAGVTEAFF
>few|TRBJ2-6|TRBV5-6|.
TGTGCCAGCAGCTTGGCCTTCTCTGGGGCCAACGTCCTGACTTTC
CASSLAFSGANVLTF
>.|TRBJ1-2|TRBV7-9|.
TGTGCCGCCCAACCGCAGGGGACTGGCTATGGCTACACCTTC
CAAQPQGTGYGYTF
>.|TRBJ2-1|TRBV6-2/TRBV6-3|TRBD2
TGTGCCAGCAGCGGTTCTCTAGCGGGGTACAATGAGCAGTTCTTC
CASSGSLAGYNEQFF
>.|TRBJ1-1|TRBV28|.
TGTGCCAGCAGCACGACAGGTATGAACACTGAAGCTTTCTTT
CASSTTGMNTEAFF
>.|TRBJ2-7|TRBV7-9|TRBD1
TGTGCCAGCAGTTCTAAGTTTACAGGGGGTACCTTCTACGAGCAGTACTTC
CASSSKFTGGTFYEQYF
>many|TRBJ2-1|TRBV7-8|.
TGTGCCAGCAGCACTGAGTTCGGCGGCAATGAGCAGTTCTTC
CASSTEFGGNEQFF
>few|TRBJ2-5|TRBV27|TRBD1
TGTGCCAGCAGTTTATCCAGCTCCCGAGGGGACAGTGGGGAGACCCAGTACTTC
CASSLSSSRGDSGETQYF
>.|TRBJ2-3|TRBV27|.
TGTGCCAGCAGTTTTACCAGGGGCCCAGATACGCAGTATTTT
CASSFTRGPDTQYF
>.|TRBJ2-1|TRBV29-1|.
TGCAGCGTTTCAAGTGAGCAGTTCTTC
CSVSSEQFF
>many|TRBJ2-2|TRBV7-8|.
TGTGCCAGCAGCTTAGATGTGCTAGCCGGCATCGGGGAGCTGTTTTTT
CASSLDVLAGIGELFF
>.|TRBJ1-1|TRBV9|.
TGTGCCAGCAGCGTAGTTGAGGGGCAGGGGACTGAAGCTTTCTTT
CASSVVEGQGTEAFF
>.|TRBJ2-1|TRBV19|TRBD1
TGTGCCAGTAGTTTGGACAGGGGGGTTTATGAGCAGTTCTTC
CASSLDRGVYEQFF
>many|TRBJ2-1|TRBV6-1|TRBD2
TGTGCCAGCAGTATTCGGACTAGCGGGCGTTACAATGAGCAGTTCTTC
CASSIRTSGRYNEQFF
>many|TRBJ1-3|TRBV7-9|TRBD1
TGTGCCAGCAGCCCGAGGACAGGGGGAGGAAACACCATATATTTT
CASSPRTGGGNTIYF
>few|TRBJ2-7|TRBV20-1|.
TGCAGTGTCCCCGGGACACGAGCCTACGAGCAGTACTTC
CSVPGTRAYEQYF
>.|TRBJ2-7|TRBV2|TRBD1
TGTGCCAGCAGCGCCTCAGGGACAGGGAAGGCCGAGCAGTACTTC
CASSASGTGKAEQYF
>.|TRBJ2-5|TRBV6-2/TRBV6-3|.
TGTGTCAGCAGCCGGGACATCCAAGAGACCCAGTACTTC
CVSSRDIQETQYF
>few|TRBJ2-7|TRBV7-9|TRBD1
TGTGCCAGCAGTTGGACAGGGATCTCGGACGAGCAGTACTTC
CASSWTGISDEQYF
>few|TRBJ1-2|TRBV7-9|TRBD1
TGTGCCAGCAGCGTCGGACAGGCCCTAGATGGCTACACCTTC
CASSVGQALDGYTF
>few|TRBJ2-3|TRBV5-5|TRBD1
TGTGCCAGCAGCTTGGATAGGACAGGGTATCTGGATACGCAGTATTTT
CASSLDRTGYLDTQYF
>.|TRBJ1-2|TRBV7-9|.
TGTGCCAGCAGCTTACCACGGGGGCATGGCTACACCTTC
CASSLPRGHGYTF
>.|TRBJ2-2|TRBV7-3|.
TGTGCCAGCAGCTTAGACGGGGCAGTCTCTATGAACACCGGGGAGCTGTTTTTT
CASSLDGAVSMNTGELFF
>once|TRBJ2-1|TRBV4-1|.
TGCGCCAGCAGCCAAGGGGCCCCCGCCTACAATGAGCAGTTCTTC
CASSQGAPAYNEQFF
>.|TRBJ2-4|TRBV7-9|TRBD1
TGTGCCAGCAGCCCCGGCGGGCCAGGGGGAAACATTCAGTACTTC
CASSPGGPGGNIQYF
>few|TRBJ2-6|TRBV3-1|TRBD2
TGTGCCAGCAGCCAGCTCGACTTTAGCGGGCCTGGGGCCAACGTCCTGACTTTC
CASSQLDFSGPGANVLTF
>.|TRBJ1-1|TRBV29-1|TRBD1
TGCAGCGTTGATCTAGGGACAGGGGAGGGTGAAGCTTTCTTT
CSVDLGTGEGEAFF
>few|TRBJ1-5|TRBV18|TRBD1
TGTGCCAGCTCACCGGAATCAGGGGGGAGCAATCAGCCCCAGCATTTT
CASSPESGGSNQPQHF
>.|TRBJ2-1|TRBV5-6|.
TGTGCCAGCAGCTTACCTTATGGTGAGCAGTTCTTC
CASSLPYGEQFF
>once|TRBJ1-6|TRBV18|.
TGTGCCAGCTCACCGGAGCCACCCAATTCACCCCTCCACTTT
CASSPEPPNSPLHF
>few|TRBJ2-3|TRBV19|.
TGTGCCAGTAGTATAGTCAAAAGCACAGATACGCAGTATTTT
CASSIVKSTDTQYF
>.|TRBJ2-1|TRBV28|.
TGTGCCAGCAGTCCAAACAGGGCCCAGGGGTTCTTC
CASSPNRAQGFF
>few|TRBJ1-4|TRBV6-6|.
TGTGCCAGCAGTTACTCCATGGGGGGACCGAATGAAAAACTGTTTTTT
CASSYSMGGPNEKLFF
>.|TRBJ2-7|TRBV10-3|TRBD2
TGTGCCATCAGTGAGCTTGGGGGGGAAAGCTCCTACGAGCAGTACTTC
CAISELGGESSYEQYF
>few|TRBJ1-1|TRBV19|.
TGTGCCAGCGGATCTTCGAACACTGAAGCTTTCTTT
CASGSSNTEAFF
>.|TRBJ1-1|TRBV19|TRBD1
TGTGCCAGTAGGCCCGGACAGGGGATGAACACTGAAGCTTTCTTT
CASRPGQGMNTEAFF
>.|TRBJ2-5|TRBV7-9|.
TGTGCCAGCAGCAAGAGGACTCAAGAGACCCAGTACTTC
CASSKRTQETQYF